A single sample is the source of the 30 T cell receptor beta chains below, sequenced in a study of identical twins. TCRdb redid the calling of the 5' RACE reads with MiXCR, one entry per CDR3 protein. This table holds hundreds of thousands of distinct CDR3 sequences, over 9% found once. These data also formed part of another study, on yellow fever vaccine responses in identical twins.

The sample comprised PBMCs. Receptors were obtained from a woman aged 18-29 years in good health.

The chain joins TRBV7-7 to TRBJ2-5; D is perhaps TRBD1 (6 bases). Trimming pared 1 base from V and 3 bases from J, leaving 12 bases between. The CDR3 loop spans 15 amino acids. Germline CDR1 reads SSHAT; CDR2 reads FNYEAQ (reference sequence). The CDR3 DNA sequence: TGTGCCAGCAGCTTAGTGAAGGCAGGGGAAGAGACCCAGTACTTC. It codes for CASSLVKAGEETQYF.

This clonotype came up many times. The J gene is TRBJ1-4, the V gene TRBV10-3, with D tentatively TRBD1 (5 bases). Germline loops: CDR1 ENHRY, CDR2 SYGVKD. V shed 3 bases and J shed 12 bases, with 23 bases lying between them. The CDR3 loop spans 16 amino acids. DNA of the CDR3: TGTGCCATCAGTGACTACCCCGCCAGCCCTTCGGGGGAACTGTTTTTT. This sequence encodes CAISDYPASPSGELFF.

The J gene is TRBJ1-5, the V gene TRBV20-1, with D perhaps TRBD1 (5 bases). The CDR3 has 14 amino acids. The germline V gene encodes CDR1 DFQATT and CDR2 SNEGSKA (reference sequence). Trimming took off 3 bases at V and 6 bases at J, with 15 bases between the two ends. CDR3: CSARAHEGTQPQHF. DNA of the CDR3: TGCAGTGCTAGGGCCCATGAGGGGACTCAGCCCCAGCATTTT.

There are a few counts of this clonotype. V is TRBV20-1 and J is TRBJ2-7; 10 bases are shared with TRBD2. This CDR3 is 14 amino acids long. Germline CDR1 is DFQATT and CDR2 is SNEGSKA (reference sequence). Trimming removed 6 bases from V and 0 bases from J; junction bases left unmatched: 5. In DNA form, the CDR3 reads TGCAGTGCCGTAGGACTAGCGGTCTCCTACGAGCAGTACTTC. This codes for CSAVGLAVSYEQYF.

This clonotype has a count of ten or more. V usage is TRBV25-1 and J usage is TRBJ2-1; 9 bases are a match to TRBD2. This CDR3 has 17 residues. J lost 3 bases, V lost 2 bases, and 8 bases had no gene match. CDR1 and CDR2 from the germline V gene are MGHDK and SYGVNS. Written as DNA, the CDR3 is TGTGCCAGCAGTGAACAGACTAGCGGTCTTCTCTACAATGAGCAGTTCTTC. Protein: CASSEQTSGLLYNEQFF.

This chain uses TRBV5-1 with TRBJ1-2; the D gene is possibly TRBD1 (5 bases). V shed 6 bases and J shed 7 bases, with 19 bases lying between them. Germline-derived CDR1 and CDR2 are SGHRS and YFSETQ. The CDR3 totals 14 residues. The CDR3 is CASKVVGAAGGYTF. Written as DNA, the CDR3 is TGCGCCAGCAAAGTAGTCGGGGCAGCAGGTGGCTACACCTTC.

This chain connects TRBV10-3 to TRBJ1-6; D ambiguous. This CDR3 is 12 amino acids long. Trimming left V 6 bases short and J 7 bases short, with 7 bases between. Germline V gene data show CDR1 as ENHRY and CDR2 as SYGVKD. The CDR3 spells CAISFGNSPLHF. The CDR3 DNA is TGTGCCATCAGCTTCGGGAATTCACCCCTCCACTTT.

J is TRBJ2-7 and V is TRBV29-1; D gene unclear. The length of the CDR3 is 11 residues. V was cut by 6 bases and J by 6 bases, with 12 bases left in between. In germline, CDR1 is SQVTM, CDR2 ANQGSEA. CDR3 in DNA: TGCAGCGTCCAAGTGGGCGGCGAGCAGTACTTC. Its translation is CSVQVGGEQYF.

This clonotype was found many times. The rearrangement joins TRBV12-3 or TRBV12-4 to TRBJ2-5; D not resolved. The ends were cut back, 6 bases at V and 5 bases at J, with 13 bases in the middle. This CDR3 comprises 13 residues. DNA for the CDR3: TGTGCCAGCAGCTACCCTTTGGAGGAGACCCAGTACTTC. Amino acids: CASSYPLEETQYF.

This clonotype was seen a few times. CDR3 nucleotides: TGTGCCAGCAGTGGGATTATTAGATTGGCGGGCACCGGGGAGCTGTTTTTT. Translation gives CASSGIIRLAGTGELFF. The chain employs TRBV6-1 and TRBJ2-2, with D possibly TRBD2 on 5 matching bases. Germline assignment: CDR1 MNHNS and CDR2 SASEGT. Deletions cut 4 bases from V and 4 bases from J, with 19 bases between. This CDR3 comprises 17 residues.

The CDR3: CASSQELVRGWNTGELFF. The CDR3 bases are TGTGCCAGCAGCCAAGAATTGGTCAGGGGGTGGAACACCGGGGAGCTGTTTTTT. The chain is built from TRBV3-1 and TRBJ2-2; 7 nucleotides match TRBD1. The CDR3 has 18 amino acids. The V gene end was trimmed by 0 bases and the J gene end by 1 base; junction bases not matched to a gene: 8. Germline CDR1 and CDR2: LGHDT and YNNKEL (reference sequence).

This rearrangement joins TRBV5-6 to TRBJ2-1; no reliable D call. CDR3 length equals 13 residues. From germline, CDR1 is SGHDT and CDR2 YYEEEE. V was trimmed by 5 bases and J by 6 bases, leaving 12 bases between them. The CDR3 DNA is TGTGCCAGCAGACCTCCAACCGGCAATGAGCAGTTCTTC. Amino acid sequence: CASRPPTGNEQFF.

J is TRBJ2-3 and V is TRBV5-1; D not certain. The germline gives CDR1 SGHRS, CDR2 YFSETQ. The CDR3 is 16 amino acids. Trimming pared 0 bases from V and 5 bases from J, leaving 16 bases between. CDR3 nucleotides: TGCGCCAGCAGCTTGGTTTCTACGGCAATTCTAGATACGCAGTATTTT. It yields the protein CASSLVSTAILDTQYF.

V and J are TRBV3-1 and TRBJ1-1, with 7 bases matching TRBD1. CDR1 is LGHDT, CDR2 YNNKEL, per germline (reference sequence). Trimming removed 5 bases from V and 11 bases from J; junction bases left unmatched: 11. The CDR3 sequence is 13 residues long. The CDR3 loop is CASSSGTAPVAFF. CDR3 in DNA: TGTGCCAGCAGCTCCGGGACAGCCCCTGTTGCTTTCTTT.

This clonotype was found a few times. The CDR3 loop is CASSRLAGVHNEQFF. The CDR3 region has the DNA TGCGCCAGCAGTAGGCTAGCGGGGGTTCACAATGAGCAGTTCTTC. The rearrangement uses TRBV4-1 and TRBJ2-1, with 10 nucleotides matching TRBD2. Germline trimming cut 6 bases from V and 5 bases from J; bases unmatched to any gene: 7. This CDR3 contains 15 residues. Per the germline V gene, CDR1 is MGHRA and CDR2 is YSYEKL.

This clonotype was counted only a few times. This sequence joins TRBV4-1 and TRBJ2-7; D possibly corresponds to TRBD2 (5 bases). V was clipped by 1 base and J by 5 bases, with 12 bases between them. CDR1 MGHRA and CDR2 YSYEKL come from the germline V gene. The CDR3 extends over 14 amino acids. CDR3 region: CASSQVKGDNEQYF. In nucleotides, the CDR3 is TGCGCCAGCAGCCAAGTGAAGGGAGACAACGAGCAGTACTTC.

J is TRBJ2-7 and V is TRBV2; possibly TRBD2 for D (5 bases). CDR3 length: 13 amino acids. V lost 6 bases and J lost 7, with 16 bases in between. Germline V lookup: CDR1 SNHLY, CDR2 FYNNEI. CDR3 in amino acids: CASRRDPLGEQYF. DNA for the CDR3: TGTGCCAGCAGGAGGGATCCCTTGGGGGAGCAGTACTTC.

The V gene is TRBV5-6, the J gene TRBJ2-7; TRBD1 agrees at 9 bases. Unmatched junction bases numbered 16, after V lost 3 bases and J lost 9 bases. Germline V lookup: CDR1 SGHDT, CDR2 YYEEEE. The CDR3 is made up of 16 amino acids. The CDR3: CASSSRDRELSQRQYV. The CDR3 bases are TGTGCCAGCAGCTCGCGGGACAGGGAACTCTCTCAGAGGCAGTACGTC.

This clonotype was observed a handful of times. In DNA, the CDR3 is TGTGCCAGCAGTATCTCGGGGCTAGAGAATGAGCAGTTCTTC. Residues: CASSISGLENEQFF. J is TRBJ2-1 and V is TRBV12-3 or TRBV12-4; D is possibly TRBD1 or TRBD2 (5 bases each). The CDR3 totals 14 residues. V was trimmed by 5 bases and J by 7 bases, leaving 15 bases between them.

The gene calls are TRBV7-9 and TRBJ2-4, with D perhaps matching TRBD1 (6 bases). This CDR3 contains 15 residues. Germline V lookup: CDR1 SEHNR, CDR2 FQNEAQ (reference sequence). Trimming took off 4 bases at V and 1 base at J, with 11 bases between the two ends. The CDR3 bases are TGTGCCAGCAGCTCGTTTACAGGGGCCAAAAACATTCAGTACTTC. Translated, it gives CASSSFTGAKNIQYF.

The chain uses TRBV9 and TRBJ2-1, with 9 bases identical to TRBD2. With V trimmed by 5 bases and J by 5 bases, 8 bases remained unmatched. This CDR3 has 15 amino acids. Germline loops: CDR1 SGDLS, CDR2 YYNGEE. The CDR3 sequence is CASSYSGRGDNEQFF. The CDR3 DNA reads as TGTGCCAGCAGTTATAGCGGGAGAGGGGACAATGAGCAGTTCTTC.

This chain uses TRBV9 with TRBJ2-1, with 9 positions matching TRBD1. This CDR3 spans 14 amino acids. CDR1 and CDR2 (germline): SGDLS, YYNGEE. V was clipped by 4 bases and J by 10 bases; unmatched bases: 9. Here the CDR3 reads CASSPWTGEGEQFF. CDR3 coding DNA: TGTGCCAGCAGCCCTTGGACAGGGGAAGGCGAGCAGTTCTTC.

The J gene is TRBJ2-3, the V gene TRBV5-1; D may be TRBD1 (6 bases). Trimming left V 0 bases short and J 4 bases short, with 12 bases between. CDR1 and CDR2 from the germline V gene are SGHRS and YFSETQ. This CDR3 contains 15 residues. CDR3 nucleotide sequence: TGCGCCAGCAGCTTGGAGGACCCAGGGGCAGATACGCAGTATTTT. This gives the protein CASSLEDPGADTQYF.

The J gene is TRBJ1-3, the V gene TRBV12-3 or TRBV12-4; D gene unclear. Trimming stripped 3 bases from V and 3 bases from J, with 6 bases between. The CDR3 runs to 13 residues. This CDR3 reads CASSLTIGNTIYF. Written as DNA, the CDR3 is TGTGCCAGCAGTTTGACTATTGGAAACACCATATATTTT.

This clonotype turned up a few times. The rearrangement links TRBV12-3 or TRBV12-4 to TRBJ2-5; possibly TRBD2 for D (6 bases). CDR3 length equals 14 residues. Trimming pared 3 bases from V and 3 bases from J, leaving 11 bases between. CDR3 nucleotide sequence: TGTGCCAGCAGTTTCTGGACTATTGAAGAGACCCAGTACTTC. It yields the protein CASSFWTIEETQYF.

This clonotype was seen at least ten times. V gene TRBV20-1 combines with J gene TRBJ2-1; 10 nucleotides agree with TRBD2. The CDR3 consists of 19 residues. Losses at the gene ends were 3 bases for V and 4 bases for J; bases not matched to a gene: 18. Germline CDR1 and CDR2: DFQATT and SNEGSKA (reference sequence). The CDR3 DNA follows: TGCAGTGCTAGCCCTTATACCCGTCCGGGACTAGCGTTTTACAATGAGCAGTTCTTC. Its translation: CSASPYTRPGLAFYNEQFF.

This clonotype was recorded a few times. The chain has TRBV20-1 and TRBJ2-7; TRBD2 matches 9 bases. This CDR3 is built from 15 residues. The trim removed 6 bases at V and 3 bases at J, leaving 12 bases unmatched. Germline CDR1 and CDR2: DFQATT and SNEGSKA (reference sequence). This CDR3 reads CSAESGTSSIYEQYF. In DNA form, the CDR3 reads TGCAGTGCCGAATCCGGGACTAGCAGTATCTACGAGCAGTACTTC.

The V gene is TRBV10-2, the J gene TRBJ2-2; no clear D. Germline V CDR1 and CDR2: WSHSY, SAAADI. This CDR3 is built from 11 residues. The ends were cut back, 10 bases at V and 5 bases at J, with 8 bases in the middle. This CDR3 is CAILGTGELFF. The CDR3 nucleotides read TGCGCCATTCTAGGGACCGGGGAGCTGTTTTTT.

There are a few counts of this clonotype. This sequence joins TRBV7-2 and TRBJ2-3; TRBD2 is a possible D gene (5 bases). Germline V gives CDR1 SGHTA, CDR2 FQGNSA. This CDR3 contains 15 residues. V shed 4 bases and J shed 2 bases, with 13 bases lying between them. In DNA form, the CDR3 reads TGTGCCAGCAGCTCCCGCGGACTTGACACAGATACGCAGTATTTT. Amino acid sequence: CASSSRGLDTDTQYF.

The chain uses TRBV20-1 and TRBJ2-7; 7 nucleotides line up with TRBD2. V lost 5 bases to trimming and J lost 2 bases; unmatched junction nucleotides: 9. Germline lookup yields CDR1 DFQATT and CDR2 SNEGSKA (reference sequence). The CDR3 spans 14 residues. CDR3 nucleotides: TGCAGTGCTTTCGGGCTAGCGGAGACCTACGAGCAGTACGTC. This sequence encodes CSAFGLAETYEQYV.